The 28 T cell receptor beta chains presented below share a single source sample, sequenced in a study of neoadjuvant nivolumab and ipilimumab in lung cancer. Clones were sequenced by immunoSEQ multiplex PCR, and TCRdb holds only the in-frame ones, with some missing. The data contain some 18,000 clones, around three quarters of them singletons. The sample consisted of tumor tissue, taken after neoadjuvant nivolumab, alone or with ipilimumab, at or shortly before surgery. These receptors were taken from an adult with non-small cell lung cancer.

This clone has just one count. The CDR3, as DNA: TGTGCCAGCTCACCACCCGTCGGGGAGCTGTTTTTT. Its protein product is CASSPPVGELFF. The genes are TRBV18 and TRBJ2-2, with unresolved D. Trimming pared 0 bases from V and 7 bases from J, leaving 3 bases between. Germline V gene sequence: CDR1 KGHSH, CDR2 LQKENI. The CDR3 is made up of 12 amino acids. The entire variable domain, with the rest obtained from reference TRBV18 and TRBJ2-2, is as follows: NAGVMQNPRHLVRRRGQEARLRCSPMKGHSHVYWYRQLPEEGLKFMVYLQKENIIDESGMPKERFSAEFPKEGPSILRIQQVVRGDSAAYFCASSPPVGELFFGEGSRLTVL.

The V gene is TRBV18, the J gene TRBJ2-2; 9 nucleotides agree with TRBD1. V trimming: 2 bases; J trimming: 5 bases; junction bases outside the gene matches: 3. The CDR3 runs 15 residues. The germline CDR1 and CDR2 sequences are KGHSH and LQKENI. In DNA, the CDR3 is TGTGCCAGCTCACCAGGACAGGGGTCGACCGGGGAGCTGTTTTTT. As protein: CASSPGQGSTGELFF.

The CDR3 DNA follows: TGCGCCAGCAGCTTGGCCTTGGAGGTTGGGGCCAACGTCCTGACTTTC. Its protein product is CASSLALEVGANVLTF. The chain combines TRBV5-1 with TRBJ2-6; possible D gene TRBD2, 5 bases. V gave up 0 bases and J gave up 3 bases, with 10 bases separating them. The CDR3 length is 16 residues. Germline CDR1 and CDR2: SGHRS and YFSETQ.

The V and J genes are TRBV9 and TRBJ2-7, with unresolved D. There are 13 residues in the CDR3. Germline CDR1 and CDR2: SGDLS and YYNGEE. V was trimmed by 4 bases and J by 1 base, leaving 9 bases between them. CDR3 in amino acids: CASSPPGSYEQYF. The CDR3 bases are TGTGCCAGCAGCCCCCCTGGGTCCTACGAGCAGTACTTC.

The chain combines TRBV7-3 with TRBJ1-2; TRBD1 matches at 9 bases. Trimming removed 0 bases from V and 5 bases from J; junction bases left unmatched: 4. The germline V gene has CDR1 SGHTA and CDR2 FQGTGA. The CDR3 contains 15 residues. The CDR3 DNA follows: TGTGCCAGCAGCTTAACGGGGACAGGGAAATATGGCTACACCTTC. It is translated as CASSLTGTGKYGYTF.

The chain employs TRBV11-2 and TRBJ1-4; D is perhaps TRBD1 (6 bases). The V and J ends lost 3 bases and 3 bases respectively, with 11 bases between them. The CDR3 is 15 amino acids. Germline CDR1 is SGHAT and CDR2 is FQNNGV. The CDR3 DNA follows: TGTGCCAGCAGCTTCTTCCGGGGGCCTAATGAAAAACTGTTTTTT. Encoded protein: CASSFFRGPNEKLFF.

The chain couples TRBV5-1 to TRBJ2-3; D gene unclear. Per germline, CDR1 SGHRS and CDR2 YFSETQ. This CDR3 is built from 11 residues. The V and J ends lost 4 bases and 5 bases respectively, with 5 bases between them. The CDR3 nucleotides are TGCGCCAGCAGCCAGCAAGATACGCAGTATTTT. Translated: CASSQQDTQYF. The whole variable domain, remainder taken from reference TRBV5-1 and TRBJ2-3, is KAGVTQTPRYLIKTRGQQVTLSCSPISGHRSVSWYQQTPGQGLQFLFEYFSETQRNKGNFPGRFSGRQFSNSRSEMNVSTLELGDSALYLCASSQQDTQYFGPGTRLTVL.

CDR3 nucleotide sequence: TGTGCCAGCAGCTTAGCGTTGGTGAACACTGAAGCTTTCTTT. This sequence encodes CASSLALVNTEAFF. The V call is TRBV7-9, the J call TRBJ1-1, with no clear D. The CDR3 is made up of 14 amino acids. Trimming shortened V by 0 bases and J by 0 bases, and 5 bases separated the two germline ends. Germline values: CDR1 SEHNR, CDR2 FQNEAQ (reference sequence).

The chain has TRBV9 and TRBJ1-2; tentative D call: TRBD1 (5 bases). CDR1 is SGDLS, CDR2 YYNGEE, per germline. The V end was cut by 0 bases, the J end by 4 bases, with 10 bases between. CDR3 length equals 14 residues. CDR3: CASSVDQGGYGYTF. The CDR3 DNA reads TGTGCCAGCAGCGTAGATCAGGGTGGCTATGGCTACACCTTC.

The V gene is TRBV7-2, the J gene TRBJ2-5; TRBD1 might be the D (6 bases). CDR1 is SGHTA and CDR2 is FQGNSA in the germline V gene. CDR3 size: 17 residues. The germline V and J ends were trimmed by 2 bases and 3 bases, with 19 bases remaining between them. CDR3 in amino acids: CASSLPEGDSREETQYF. CDR3 DNA: TGTGCCAGCAGCTTACCCGAGGGGGATAGCCGAGAAGAGACCCAGTACTTC.

The J gene is TRBJ2-6, the V gene TRBV5-5; TRBD2 matches 8 bases. Germline values: CDR1 SGHKS, CDR2 YYEKEE (reference sequence). The CDR3 loop spans 18 amino acids. The ends lost 6 bases at V and 0 bases at J; junction bases unmatched: 11. CDR3: CASKKREMSFSGANVLTF. The CDR3 bases are TGTGCCAGCAAGAAGCGGGAGATGAGTTTCTCTGGGGCCAACGTCCTGACTTTC.

The chain has TRBV29-1 and TRBJ2-1; TRBD2 matches 11 bases. The germline gives CDR1 SQVTM, CDR2 ANQGSEA. With 5 bases clipped from V and 8 bases from J, the junction kept 5 bases outside the gene matches. The CDR3 extends over 13 amino acids. CDR3 bases: TGCAGCGTTTTTAGCGGGAGGGCCTATGAGCAGTTCTTC. As protein: CSVFSGRAYEQFF.

CDR3 sequence: CASGSGTSGRPGQYF. The CDR3, as DNA: TGTGCCAGCGGATCCGGGACTAGCGGGAGGCCCGGGCAGTACTTC. The rearrangement links TRBV6-5 to TRBJ2-7, with 15 bases identical to TRBD2. In germline, CDR1 is MNHEY, CDR2 SVGAGI. V lost 8 bases, J lost 9 bases, and 11 bases stayed unmatched. This CDR3 has 15 amino acids.

This chain connects TRBV5-6 to TRBJ2-7; D may be TRBD1 (6 bases). The CDR3 consists of 14 residues. Germline assignment: CDR1 SGHDT and CDR2 YYEEEE. V was clipped by 4 bases and J by 2 bases, with 13 bases between them. For the CDR3, the DNA is TGTGCCAGCAGCCGGCTCACAGGGACCTACGAGCAGTACTTC. Its translation is CASSRLTGTYEQYF.

The chain uses TRBV7-9 and TRBJ2-7, with 10 bases identical to TRBD2. V was pared by 4 bases and J by 3 bases, with 15 bases of the junction left unmatched. The germline gives CDR1 SEHNR, CDR2 FQNEAQ (reference sequence). The CDR3 runs to 18 residues. CDR3 nucleotide sequence: TGTGCCAGCAGCTATCCACGGACTAGCGGCCCATCGGACTACGAGCAGTACTTC. Protein: CASSYPRTSGPSDYEQYF.

This chain connects TRBV6-1 to TRBJ2-7, with D perhaps matching TRBD1 or TRBD2 (6 bases each). The CDR3 is 15 amino acids. CDR1 and CDR2 (germline): MNHNS, SASEGT. The V and J ends lost 10 bases and 2 bases respectively, with 21 bases between them. CDR3 coding DNA: TGTGCCACCCCCCGGGGGCCAGGGAATCCCTACGAGCAGTACTTC. Its translation is CATPRGPGNPYEQYF.

This rearrangement joins TRBV5-4 to TRBJ1-1, with 7 bases identical to TRBD1. CDR3 length: 15 amino acids. Germline V gene lookup returns CDR1 SGHNT and CDR2 YYREEE (reference sequence). V was clipped by 2 bases and J by 0 bases; unmatched bases: 4. The CDR3 sequence is CASSFPGQLNTEAFF. The CDR3 DNA sequence: TGTGCCAGCAGCTTCCCGGGACAGTTGAACACTGAAGCTTTCTTT.

The V gene is TRBV5-4, the J gene TRBJ2-2, with 9 bases identical to TRBD1. There are 14 residues in the CDR3. Trimming at V came to 9 bases and at J to 3 bases, leaving 6 bases not matched to a gene. Germline CDR1 is SGHNT and CDR2 is YYREEE (reference sequence). CDR3 nucleotide sequence: TGTGCCACCGGACAGGGGAGTGACACCGGGGAGCTGTTTTTT. Translation gives CATGQGSDTGELFF.

This chain uses TRBV6-1 with TRBJ2-3, with D unresolved. The CDR3 runs 14 residues. V lost 4 bases and J 2 bases, leaving 10 bases between the germline ends. Per germline, CDR1 MNHNS and CDR2 SASEGT. The CDR3 here is CASSAQFLTDTQYF. In DNA, the CDR3 is TGTGCCAGCAGTGCACAGTTCCTCACAGATACGCAGTATTTT.

The chain is built from TRBV4-3 and TRBJ1-1; D gene uncertain. The CDR3 loop spans 15 amino acids. Trimming left V 0 bases short and J 10 bases short, with 18 bases between. Germline V lookup: CDR1 LGHNA, CDR2 YSLEER. Here the CDR3 reads CASSQEALLLSPAFF. CDR3 coding DNA: TGCGCCAGCAGCCAAGAGGCCCTCCTCCTCAGTCCAGCTTTCTTT.

The chain links TRBV19 to TRBJ2-1; 12 bases line up with TRBD2. V lost 5 bases, J lost 4 bases, and 3 bases stayed unmatched. The CDR3 extends over 15 amino acids. CDR1 is LNHDA and CDR2 is SQIVND in the germline V gene (reference sequence). The CDR3 here is CASSGLAGNYNEQFF. For the CDR3, the DNA is TGTGCCAGTAGTGGACTAGCGGGGAATTACAATGAGCAGTTCTTC.

The J gene is TRBJ1-3, the V gene TRBV11-2, with D maybe TRBD1 (5 bases). This CDR3 has 13 residues. Germline V gene data show CDR1 as SGHAT and CDR2 as FQNNGV. Trimming removed 2 bases from V and 7 bases from J, with 9 bases in between. CDR3 coding DNA: TGTGCCAGCAGCTTATATAACAGGAACACCATATATTTT. As protein: CASSLYNRNTIYF.

CDR3 in DNA: TGTGCCTGGATGGCGCTATGGGGCAATGAGCAGTTCTTC. Amino acid sequence: CAWMALWGNEQFF. The chain couples TRBV30 to TRBJ2-1; D is unresolved. Per the germline V gene, CDR1 is GTSNPN and CDR2 is SVGIG (reference sequence). Trimming took 4 bases from V and 6 from J, leaving 13 bases between them. CDR3 length: 13 residues.

The genes are TRBV4-1 and TRBJ2-1; TRBD2 matches 8 bases. CDR1 and CDR2 from the germline V gene are MGHRA and YSYEKL. The V gene end was trimmed by 5 bases and the J gene end by 6 bases; junction bases not matched to a gene: 12. The CDR3 loop spans 16 amino acids. DNA of the CDR3: TGCGCCAGCAGCTCGGCCGGGGAGCGGGGGACCAATGAGCAGTTCTTC. This gives the protein CASSSAGERGTNEQFF.

The gene calls are TRBV7-2 and TRBJ1-4; D is undetermined. The V gene lost 5 bases and the J gene lost 8 bases, with 15 bases spanning the gap. This CDR3 region has 14 residues. Looked up from germline, CDR1 is SGHTA and CDR2 is FQGNSA. The CDR3 spells CASSPLGEEEKLFF. The CDR3 DNA reads as TGTGCCAGCAGCCCGCTCGGGGAAGAAGAAAAACTGTTTTTT.

The chain recombines TRBV5-8 with TRBJ2-1, with 16 bases matching TRBD2. The germline V gene encodes CDR1 SGHTS and CDR2 YDEGEE. The J segment lost 8 bases and the V segment lost 3 bases, leaving 11 bases of the junction unmatched. This CDR3 region has 18 residues. CDR3 in amino acids: CASSSVPGLAGGLHEQFF. The CDR3 DNA sequence: TGTGCCAGCAGCTCCGTCCCGGGACTAGCGGGAGGGCTCCATGAGCAGTTCTTC.

This rearrangement joins TRBV5-1 to TRBJ2-7; D is uncertain. Germline V lookup: CDR1 SGHRS, CDR2 YFSETQ. CDR3 size: 15 residues. Trimming pared 4 bases from V and 2 bases from J, leaving 16 bases between. The CDR3 sequence is CASSTGPMSTYEQYF. CDR3 DNA sequence: TGCGCCAGCAGCACTGGACCCATGAGCACCTACGAGCAGTACTTC.

The chain joins TRBV6-1 to TRBJ2-3; the match to TRBD1 covers 10 bases. The CDR3 consists of 14 residues. V lost 4 bases, J lost 4 bases, and 2 bases stayed unmatched. Germline V gene lookup returns CDR1 MNHNS and CDR2 SASEGT. The CDR3 sequence: CASSAGTGADTQYF. The CDR3, as DNA: TGTGCCAGCAGTGCGGGGACAGGGGCAGATACGCAGTATTTT.